This is a list of T cell receptor beta chains from one sample in a study of T cells after posttransplantation cyclophosphamide. Sequencing used immunoSEQ multiplex PCR; TCRdb keeps in-frame clones, though not all of them. The repertoire has about 10,000 clones, approximately 82% of them found once; the top ten carry roughly 15%. This specimen was PBMCs, taken around 2,000 days after a stem cell transplant with posttransplant cyclophosphamide. These receptors all stem from a female patient in her thirties or forties who received an allogeneic stem cell transplant from a related donor, was CMV-positive, and had no GVHD. Certain T cells may be donor cells from the graft. Each CDR3 is given with its conserved first and last residue. Fields, in order: clone size, D gene, V gene, CDR3 length, J gene, CDR3 DNA, CDR3 protein. The D gene is left open where the match is weak. Size tells how often a clone was seen (once, few, many) or the class of an expanded clone, and some rows leave it out.

clone size: NA
D gene: NA
V gene: TRBV5-8
CDR3 length: 12
J gene: TRBJ2-3
CDR3 DNA: TGTGCCAGCAGCTGGGGGGCAGATACGCAGTATTTT
CDR3 protein: CASSWGADTQYF

clone size: NA
D gene: NA
V gene: TRBV4-1
CDR3 length: 15
J gene: TRBJ2-7
CDR3 DNA: TGCGCCAGCAGCCAATGGTGGACAGCAGATTACGAGCAGTACTTC
CDR3 protein: CASSQWWTADYEQYF

clone size: NA
D gene: TRBD1
V gene: TRBV11-1
CDR3 length: 14
J gene: TRBJ2-7
CDR3 DNA: TGTGCCAGCAGCTTAGGCCAGGGGGCCGACGAGCAGTACTTC
CDR3 protein: CASSLGQGADEQYF

clone size: NA
D gene: NA
V gene: TRBV21-1
CDR3 length: 14
J gene: TRBJ2-7
CDR3 DNA: TGTGCCAGCAGCAAAGCGGCACCACCCTACGAGCAGTACTTC
CDR3 protein: CASSKAAPPYEQYF

clone size: once
D gene: TRBD1
V gene: TRBV5-4
CDR3 length: 16
J gene: TRBJ2-3
CDR3 DNA: TGTGCCAGCAGCTTGAGGGACAGGGGTGGAGAAGATACGCAGTATTTT
CDR3 protein: CASSLRDRGGEDTQYF

clone size: once
D gene: NA
V gene: TRBV5-6
CDR3 length: 15
J gene: TRBJ1-6
CDR3 DNA: TGTGCCAGCTCAAGAGGCGGCGGTTATAATTCACCCCTCCACTTT
CDR3 protein: CASSRGGGYNSPLHF

clone size: NA
D gene: TRBD2
V gene: TRBV18
CDR3 length: 15
J gene: TRBJ2-7
CDR3 DNA: TGTGCCAGCTCACCCCTAGCGGGGGGGGGATACGAGCAGTACTTC
CDR3 protein: CASSPLAGGGYEQYF

clone size: NA
D gene: TRBD1
V gene: TRBV4-2
CDR3 length: 15
J gene: TRBJ1-4
CDR3 DNA: TGTGCCAGCAGACGACCGGGACAGGGTACGGAAAAACTGTTTTTT
CDR3 protein: CASRRPGQGTEKLFF

clone size: NA
D gene: TRBD2
V gene: TRBV19
CDR3 length: 20
J gene: TRBJ2-3
CDR3 DNA: TGTGCCAGTAGTATAACCGGGACTAGCGGGGGGCTCTTTTACACAGATACGCAGTATTTT
CDR3 protein: CASSITGTSGGLFYTDTQYF

clone size: NA
D gene: NA
V gene: TRBV19
CDR3 length: 14
J gene: TRBJ1-1
CDR3 DNA: TGTGCCAGTAGGGGGGAGGGTTGGAACACTGAAGCTTTCTTT
CDR3 protein: CASRGEGWNTEAFF

clone size: NA
D gene: TRBD1
V gene: TRBV29-1
CDR3 length: 12
J gene: TRBJ2-1
CDR3 DNA: TGCAGCGTTCGCAGGGGGCAGGCTGAGCAGTTCTTC
CDR3 protein: CSVRRGQAEQFF

clone size: NA
D gene: NA
V gene: TRBV5-1
CDR3 length: 13
J gene: TRBJ2-7
CDR3 DNA: TGCGCCAGCAGCTACCGCAGCTCCTACGAGCAGTACTTC
CDR3 protein: CASSYRSSYEQYF

clone size: NA
D gene: NA
V gene: TRBV2
CDR3 length: 15
J gene: TRBJ1-2
CDR3 DNA: TGTGCCAGCAGTGACTTTATCGACAGGTCTTATGGCTACACCTTC
CDR3 protein: CASSDFIDRSYGYTF

clone size: few
D gene: TRBD2
V gene: TRBV6-4
CDR3 length: 16
J gene: TRBJ2-3
CDR3 DNA: TGTGCCAGCAGTGACACTAGCGGGGGATACACAGATACGCAGTATTTT
CDR3 protein: CASSDTSGGYTDTQYF

clone size: NA
D gene: NA
V gene: TRBV6-5
CDR3 length: 15
J gene: TRBJ2-1
CDR3 DNA: TGTGCCAGCAGTTACGCCTCACAGGGGGGGAATGAGCAGTTCTTC
CDR3 protein: CASSYASQGGNEQFF

clone size: few
D gene: TRBD1
V gene: TRBV7-8
CDR3 length: 14
J gene: TRBJ2-7
CDR3 DNA: TGTGCCAGCAGCTTAGGACAGGGGACGCACGAGCAGTACTTC
CDR3 protein: CASSLGQGTHEQYF

clone size: NA
D gene: NA
V gene: TRBV5-6
CDR3 length: 12
J gene: TRBJ2-7
CDR3 DNA: TGTGCCAGCAGAGGTCTAGCGAACGAGCAGTACTTC
CDR3 protein: CASRGLANEQYF

clone size: NA
D gene: TRBD1
V gene: TRBV6-5
CDR3 length: 14
J gene: TRBJ2-7
CDR3 DNA: TGTGCCAGCAGCCCCGGGGACAGGCCCTACGAGCAGTACTTC
CDR3 protein: CASSPGDRPYEQYF

clone size: NA
D gene: TRBD1
V gene: TRBV27
CDR3 length: 14
J gene: TRBJ2-5
CDR3 DNA: TGTGCCAGCAGTCCGGGACAGGGAGGAGAGACCCAGTACTTC
CDR3 protein: CASSPGQGGETQYF

clone size: NA
D gene: NA
V gene: TRBV19
CDR3 length: 14
J gene: TRBJ2-5
CDR3 DNA: TGTGCCAGTAGTATAGATCTAGGACAAGAGACCCAGTACTTC
CDR3 protein: CASSIDLGQETQYF

clone size: NA
D gene: NA
V gene: TRBV5-5
CDR3 length: 16
J gene: TRBJ1-3
CDR3 DNA: TGTGCCAGCAGCTTGGAAGCAGGTACCTCTGGAAACACCATATATTTT
CDR3 protein: CASSLEAGTSGNTIYF

clone size: NA
D gene: NA
V gene: TRBV7-9
CDR3 length: 12
J gene: TRBJ2-1
CDR3 DNA: TGTGCCAGCAGCAGTAGAGGAGATGAGCAGTTCTTC
CDR3 protein: CASSSRGDEQFF

clone size: NA
D gene: TRBD2
V gene: TRBV6-1
CDR3 length: 15
J gene: TRBJ2-3
CDR3 DNA: TGTGCCAGCAGCAGAACCGGGACTAGCGACGATACGCAGTATTTT
CDR3 protein: CASSRTGTSDDTQYF

clone size: NA
D gene: TRBD1
V gene: TRBV5-6
CDR3 length: 17
J gene: TRBJ2-3
CDR3 DNA: TGTGCCAGCAGCCCCCCTCCGGGACAGGGGGCAACAGATACGCAGTATTTT
CDR3 protein: CASSPPPGQGATDTQYF

clone size: NA
D gene: NA
V gene: TRBV21-1
CDR3 length: 16
J gene: TRBJ1-5
CDR3 DNA: TGTGCCAGCAGCCCCAAGACAGGGTGCGGCAATCAGCCCCAGCATTTT
CDR3 protein: CASSPKTGCGNQPQHF

clone size: NA
D gene: TRBD2
V gene: TRBV6-6
CDR3 length: 16
J gene: TRBJ2-1
CDR3 DNA: TGTGCCAGCAGCTCCGGGACTAGCGGGGTGGACAATGAGCAGTTCTTC
CDR3 protein: CASSSGTSGVDNEQFF

clone size: NA
D gene: NA
V gene: TRBV10-1
CDR3 length: 19
J gene: TRBJ1-5
CDR3 DNA: TGCGCCAGCAGTGGAACCCGCCGGACACTACCTTATAGCAATCAGCCCCAGCATTTT
CDR3 protein: CASSGTRRTLPYSNQPQHF

clone size: once
D gene: TRBD1
V gene: TRBV7-9
CDR3 length: 14
J gene: TRBJ2-3
CDR3 DNA: TGTGCCAGCAGCCTCGGACAGGGGGCAGATACGCAGTATTTT
CDR3 protein: CASSLGQGADTQYF

clone size: once
D gene: NA
V gene: TRBV7-9
CDR3 length: 13
J gene: TRBJ1-3
CDR3 DNA: TGTGCCAGCAGCCCGACAGCTGGAAACACCATATATTTT
CDR3 protein: CASSPTAGNTIYF

clone size: NA
D gene: TRBD2
V gene: TRBV25-1
CDR3 length: 16
J gene: TRBJ2-1
CDR3 DNA: TGTGCCAGCAGTGAACATAGCGGGGGCCCCTACAATGAGCAGTTCTTC
CDR3 protein: CASSEHSGGPYNEQFF

clone size: NA
D gene: TRBD1
V gene: TRBV11-2
CDR3 length: 15
J gene: TRBJ2-1
CDR3 DNA: TGTGCCAGCAGCTTAGAGGGGACAGAGTACAATGAGCAGTTCTTC
CDR3 protein: CASSLEGTEYNEQFF

clone size: NA
D gene: TRBD1
V gene: TRBV4-1
CDR3 length: 17
J gene: TRBJ2-4
CDR3 DNA: TGCGCCAGCAGCCAAAAAGATTCCTCGGGACAGGTAAACATTCAGTACTTC
CDR3 protein: CASSQKDSSGQVNIQYF

clone size: NA
D gene: NA
V gene: TRBV7-3
CDR3 length: 14
J gene: TRBJ2-1
CDR3 DNA: TGTGCCAGCAGCGTGGGACTGCGGTTGGGTGAGCAGTTCTTC
CDR3 protein: CASSVGLRLGEQFF

clone size: NA
D gene: NA
V gene: TRBV27
CDR3 length: 14
J gene: TRBJ2-3
CDR3 DNA: TGTGCCAGCAGGTTATACTATAGGGGGGATACGCAGTATTTT
CDR3 protein: CASRLYYRGDTQYF

clone size: NA
D gene: NA
V gene: TRBV6-5
CDR3 length: 14
J gene: TRBJ1-5
CDR3 DNA: TGTGCCAGCAGTCCCCAACAGGGACCTCGGCCCCAGCATTTT
CDR3 protein: CASSPQQGPRPQHF

clone size: few
D gene: NA
V gene: TRBV27
CDR3 length: 15
J gene: TRBJ1-6
CDR3 DNA: TGTGCCAGCACGAGATGGCAGGGGACGGGATCACCCCTCCACTTT
CDR3 protein: CASTRWQGTGSPLHF

clone size: NA
D gene: NA
V gene: TRBV21-1
CDR3 length: 14
J gene: TRBJ2-5
CDR3 DNA: TGTGCCAGCAGCCAAGCCCCCCGTTCCGAGACCCAGTACTTC
CDR3 protein: CASSQAPRSETQYF

clone size: NA
D gene: TRBD1
V gene: TRBV28
CDR3 length: 16
J gene: TRBJ2-2
CDR3 DNA: TGTGCCAGCAGGGAACCTTACAGGGGACCCACCGGGGAGCTGTTTTTT
CDR3 protein: CASREPYRGPTGELFF

clone size: NA
D gene: TRBD1
V gene: TRBV7-9
CDR3 length: 14
J gene: TRBJ2-7
CDR3 DNA: TGTGCCAGCAGCCCGACAGGGGCCTCCTACGAGCAGTACTTC
CDR3 protein: CASSPTGASYEQYF

clone size: NA
D gene: TRBD2
V gene: TRBV27
CDR3 length: 17
J gene: TRBJ2-2
CDR3 DNA: TGTGCCAGCGGCCCCCCGCGGGGGGGCGTGAACACCGGGGAGCTGTTTTTT
CDR3 protein: CASGPPRGGVNTGELFF

clone size: few
D gene: NA
V gene: TRBV5-8
CDR3 length: 13
J gene: TRBJ2-5
CDR3 DNA: TGTGCCAGCAGCTTTCGGGGGGCGGAGACCCAGTACTTC
CDR3 protein: CASSFRGAETQYF

clone size: NA
D gene: TRBD1
V gene: TRBV27
CDR3 length: 16
J gene: TRBJ1-4
CDR3 DNA: TGTGCCAGCAGTTTGGTCAGGGGGCGCACTAATGAAAAACTGTTTTTT
CDR3 protein: CASSLVRGRTNEKLFF

clone size: NA
D gene: NA
V gene: TRBV14
CDR3 length: 16
J gene: TRBJ2-5
CDR3 DNA: TGTGCCAGCAGCCCAGACAATACTAGATTACAAGAGACCCAGTACTTC
CDR3 protein: CASSPDNTRLQETQYF

clone size: NA
D gene: NA
V gene: TRBV11-2
CDR3 length: 14
J gene: TRBJ2-1
CDR3 DNA: TGTGCCAGCACCCCGAACCAGGACTACAATGAGCAGTTCTTC
CDR3 protein: CASTPNQDYNEQFF

clone size: once
D gene: NA
V gene: TRBV9
CDR3 length: 14
J gene: TRBJ1-5
CDR3 DNA: TGTGCCAGCAGCGCGACCGGGGACAATCAGCCCCAGCATTTT
CDR3 protein: CASSATGDNQPQHF

clone size: NA
D gene: TRBD2
V gene: TRBV5-5
CDR3 length: 14
J gene: TRBJ2-1
CDR3 DNA: TGTGCCAGCAGCTTGGTTGGGAGGGCTAATGAGCAGTTCTTC
CDR3 protein: CASSLVGRANEQFF

clone size: once
D gene: NA
V gene: TRBV18
CDR3 length: 13
J gene: TRBJ1-1
CDR3 DNA: TGTGCCAGCTTGGAGGGCACGAACACTGAAGCTTTCTTT
CDR3 protein: CASLEGTNTEAFF

clone size: NA
D gene: NA
V gene: TRBV4-1
CDR3 length: 14
J gene: TRBJ2-7
CDR3 DNA: TGCGCCAGCAGCCAAGTGGAGGGCCCGGGCGAGCAGTACTTC
CDR3 protein: CASSQVEGPGEQYF

clone size: NA
D gene: NA
V gene: TRBV7-9
CDR3 length: 15
J gene: TRBJ2-1
CDR3 DNA: TGTGCCAGCAGCGTTCACGGCTCCTCAGGTGATGAGCAGTTCTTC
CDR3 protein: CASSVHGSSGDEQFF

clone size: NA
D gene: NA
V gene: TRBV9
CDR3 length: 14
J gene: TRBJ1-6
CDR3 DNA: TGTGCCAGCAGCCCCCGGGGGGGCAATTCACCCCTCCACTTT
CDR3 protein: CASSPRGGNSPLHF

clone size: NA
D gene: NA
V gene: TRBV9
CDR3 length: 14
J gene: TRBJ2-3
CDR3 DNA: TGTGCCAGCAGCGTAGTGGGGAGTACAGATACGCAGTATTTT
CDR3 protein: CASSVVGSTDTQYF

clone size: NA
D gene: TRBD1
V gene: TRBV2
CDR3 length: 17
J gene: TRBJ1-6
CDR3 DNA: TGTGCCTGCCAGGGGGGCAGATACAGCTCCTATAATTCACCCCTCCACTTT
CDR3 protein: CACQGGRYSSYNSPLHF

clone size: NA
D gene: NA
V gene: TRBV7-9
CDR3 length: 13
J gene: TRBJ1-2
CDR3 DNA: TGTGCCAGCACTCAAGGGGGAAACTATGGCTACACCTTC
CDR3 protein: CASTQGGNYGYTF

clone size: NA
D gene: TRBD2
V gene: TRBV7-3
CDR3 length: 14
J gene: TRBJ2-7
CDR3 DNA: TGTGCCAGCAGCTTAAGCGGGAGCTCCTACGAGCAGTACTTC
CDR3 protein: CASSLSGSSYEQYF

clone size: NA
D gene: NA
V gene: TRBV19
CDR3 length: 14
J gene: TRBJ1-5
CDR3 DNA: TGTGCCAGTAGTACGGAAGGACTCAATCAGCCCCAGCATTTT
CDR3 protein: CASSTEGLNQPQHF